This is a list of T cell receptor beta chains from one sample in a study of CD8+CD57+ T cells in acquired aplastic anemia. A single record per CDR3 protein comes from TCRdb applying MiXCR to the reads. Among roughly 200,000 distinct CDR3 sequences, approximately 60% were seen once, and the ten largest hold about 29%. Material: sorted CD4+, CD8+, or CD8+CD57+ T cells (not recorded which) from PBMCs. The receptors originated from a human donor in good health. Each CDR3 is given with its conserved first and last residue. Fields, in order: J gene, CDR3 length, V gene, clone size, D gene, CDR3 DNA, CDR3 protein. D genes are given only for firm matches. Not every row has a clone size; where given, it reads once, few, many or a size class.

j_gene: TRBJ2-5
len: 16
v_gene: TRBV7-9
abundance: .
d_gene: TRBD2
CDR3nt: TGTGCCAGCAGCTTTAGCCCGGCTAGCGGGAGCGGGACCCAGTACTTC
CDR3aa: CASSFSPASGSGTQYF

j_gene: TRBJ2-2
len: 15
v_gene: TRBV10-3
abundance: .
d_gene: .
CDR3nt: TGTGCCATCCCGAAGCGGATCGCGAACACCGGGGAGCTGTTTTTT
CDR3aa: CAIPKRIANTGELFF

j_gene: TRBJ1-1
len: 15
v_gene: TRBV2
abundance: .
d_gene: TRBD1
CDR3nt: TGTGCCAGCAGTGATGCAGGACAGGGTAGCACTGAAGCTTTCTTT
CDR3aa: CASSDAGQGSTEAFF

j_gene: TRBJ1-1
len: 18
v_gene: TRBV9
abundance: once
d_gene: .
CDR3nt: TGTGCCAGCAGCGTCGGTGCGGGGGTTTTGGGGGGCCTCACTGAAGCTTTCTTT
CDR3aa: CASSVGAGVLGGLTEAFF

j_gene: TRBJ1-1
len: 12
v_gene: TRBV28
abundance: few
d_gene: .
CDR3nt: TGTGCCAGCAGTTTGGAGAACACTGGAGCTTTCTTT
CDR3aa: CASSLENTGAFF

j_gene: TRBJ1-6
len: 15
v_gene: TRBV7-8
abundance: .
d_gene: .
CDR3nt: TGTGCCAGCAGCTTAGCGGGGCAGGGTGTTTCACCCCTCCACTTT
CDR3aa: CASSLAGQGVSPLHF

j_gene: TRBJ2-1
len: 13
v_gene: TRBV7-8
abundance: many
d_gene: .
CDR3nt: TGTGCCAGCAGCTTAGCGTTAGGAGGTGAGCAGTTCTTC
CDR3aa: CASSLALGGEQFF

j_gene: TRBJ2-1
len: 14
v_gene: TRBV12-3/TRBV12-4
abundance: .
d_gene: .
CDR3nt: TGTGCCAGCAGCCGTCTAGGGCCGCACAATGAGCAGTTCTTC
CDR3aa: CASSRLGPHNEQFF

j_gene: TRBJ2-3
len: 15
v_gene: TRBV19
abundance: .
d_gene: TRBD2
CDR3nt: TGTGCCAGTAGTATTACGGGGGGGGCTCCGGATACGCAGTATTTT
CDR3aa: CASSITGGAPDTQYF

j_gene: TRBJ1-1
len: 15
v_gene: TRBV7-8
abundance: .
d_gene: .
CDR3nt: TGTGCCAGCAGCTTATTACCGATTATGAGCACTGAAGCTTTCTTT
CDR3aa: CASSLLPIMSTEAFF

j_gene: TRBJ1-1
len: 16
v_gene: TRBV4-1
abundance: .
d_gene: .
CDR3nt: TGCGCCAGCAGCCTCCTCACCCAGGGTACAGAGGGTGAAGCTTTCTTT
CDR3aa: CASSLLTQGTEGEAFF

j_gene: TRBJ2-2
len: 18
v_gene: TRBV19
abundance: many
d_gene: TRBD1
CDR3nt: TGTGCCAGTAGTCCCAAGGGCCAGGGGGTATTGGACACCGGGGAGCTGTTTTTT
CDR3aa: CASSPKGQGVLDTGELFF

j_gene: TRBJ2-7
len: 12
v_gene: TRBV20-1
abundance: .
d_gene: .
CDR3nt: TGCAGTGCTAGATTATGGGGACGCGAGCAGTACTTC
CDR3aa: CSARLWGREQYF

j_gene: TRBJ2-5
len: 14
v_gene: TRBV7-9
abundance: .
d_gene: TRBD2
CDR3nt: TGTGCCGGCAGCTCGACTAGCGGGGGAGAGACCCAGTACTTC
CDR3aa: CAGSSTSGGETQYF

j_gene: TRBJ1-3
len: 14
v_gene: TRBV9
abundance: .
d_gene: .
CDR3nt: TGTGCCAGCAGCCCCTCGGGAGGGTTGAACACCATATATTTT
CDR3aa: CASSPSGGLNTIYF

j_gene: TRBJ1-2
len: 14
v_gene: TRBV9
abundance: .
d_gene: .
CDR3nt: TGTGCCAGCAGCGTAGGAGGGGGTACCTATGGCTACACCTTC
CDR3aa: CASSVGGGTYGYTF

j_gene: TRBJ1-6
len: 12
v_gene: TRBV20-1
abundance: few
d_gene: .
CDR3nt: TGCAGTGCTACGGGCCAGCTGTCGCCCCTCCACTTT
CDR3aa: CSATGQLSPLHF

j_gene: TRBJ1-1
len: 15
v_gene: TRBV7-9
abundance: .
d_gene: .
CDR3nt: TGTGCCAGCAGCCCCTCTCGTGGAGGAATCACTGAAGCTTTCTTT
CDR3aa: CASSPSRGGITEAFF

j_gene: TRBJ1-3
len: 14
v_gene: TRBV20-1
abundance: many
d_gene: .
CDR3nt: TGCAGTGCGGAGCAGGCAGGGGCTGGAAACACCATATATTTT
CDR3aa: CSAEQAGAGNTIYF

j_gene: TRBJ2-1
len: 14
v_gene: TRBV29-1
abundance: many
d_gene: .
CDR3nt: TGCAGCGTGTCTAGTGGGGGCCTTGTGGGTGAGCAGTTCTTC
CDR3aa: CSVSSGGLVGEQFF

j_gene: TRBJ1-4
len: 17
v_gene: TRBV2
abundance: .
d_gene: .
CDR3nt: TGTGCCAGCTTCGGGACTCACTTAGCCACAACTAATGAAAAACTGTTTTTT
CDR3aa: CASFGTHLATTNEKLFF

j_gene: TRBJ2-5
len: 16
v_gene: TRBV20-1
abundance: once
d_gene: TRBD2
CDR3nt: TGCAGTGCTAGGGGGCTAGCGGGGGGGATTCAAGAGACCCAGTACTTC
CDR3aa: CSARGLAGGIQETQYF

j_gene: TRBJ1-2
len: 16
v_gene: TRBV28
abundance: .
d_gene: .
CDR3nt: TGTGCCAGCAGTGGCAGGATGGACAGACCTAACTATGGCTACACCTTC
CDR3aa: CASSGRMDRPNYGYTF

j_gene: TRBJ1-1
len: 12
v_gene: TRBV20-1
abundance: .
d_gene: .
CDR3nt: TGCAGTGCTAGAAGGGGTGGGAATGAAGCTTTCTTT
CDR3aa: CSARRGGNEAFF

j_gene: TRBJ2-7
len: 14
v_gene: TRBV7-2
abundance: .
d_gene: .
CDR3nt: TGTGCCAGCAGCAGCCGGACTGACCCCTACGAGCAGTACTTC
CDR3aa: CASSSRTDPYEQYF

j_gene: TRBJ1-3
len: 11
v_gene: TRBV9
abundance: many
d_gene: .
CDR3nt: TGTGCCAGCGCAGGGGAAAACACCATATATTTT
CDR3aa: CASAGENTIYF

j_gene: TRBJ2-2
len: 19
v_gene: TRBV7-9
abundance: .
d_gene: TRBD2
CDR3nt: TGTGCCAGCAGCTCCCGTTTCCCAAGGCTAGCGGGGGGAACCGGGGAGCTGTTTTTT
CDR3aa: CASSSRFPRLAGGTGELFF

j_gene: TRBJ1-2
len: 15
v_gene: TRBV18
abundance: few
d_gene: .
CDR3nt: TGTGCCAGCTCACCACCAACTACCGGAAGGGATGGCTACACCTTC
CDR3aa: CASSPPTTGRDGYTF

j_gene: TRBJ2-3
len: 16
v_gene: TRBV28
abundance: .
d_gene: TRBD2
CDR3nt: TGTGCCAGCAGTGCCCGACTAGCGGGAATAGGAGATACGCAGTATTTT
CDR3aa: CASSARLAGIGDTQYF